This TCR beta chain was identified during a study of graft-versus-host responses after intestinal transplantation. This clone has only a few counts. Its specificity is not known. Measured with immunoSEQ multiplex PCR; TCRdb has only the in-frame clones, and not every one. The sample yields tens of thousands of clones, roughly 80% seen once. V was clipped by 0 bases and J by 4 bases, with 16 bases between them. Germline values: CDR1 SGHTA, CDR2 FQGTGA. The CDR3 spans 16 residues. The clonotype was recovered from a human donor who received an intestinal transplant. The chain recombines TRBV7-3 with TRBJ2-7; maybe TRBD1 (6 bases). This specimen consisted of unstimulated CD8+ T cells sorted from spleen or lymph node cells, obtained before intestinal transplant. The CDR3 DNA reads TGTGCCAGCAGCTTAACGGGGGCGGAGACGATATACGAGCAGTACTTC. It specifies CASSLTGAETIYEQYF.